This is a list of T cell receptor beta chains from one sample in a study of cytomegalovirus exposure and HLA in healthy donors. Generated by immunoSEQ multiplex PCR, the TCRdb table keeps only in-frame clones and is missing some. Here the sample spans some 50,000 clones, about 70% being singletons. The sequenced sample was PBMCs. The receptors here all came from a woman aged 50 to 60 in good health and CMV-seropositive. Both conserved end residues are part of each CDR3. Fields, in order: J gene, clone size, V gene, D gene, CDR3 DNA, CDR3 protein. The D gene is left open where the match is weak. Clone size is shown for a subset of rows, as once, few, many or a class of expanded clone.

J gene: TRBJ2-1
clone size: -
V gene: TRBV9
D gene: TRBD2
CDR3 DNA: TGTGCCAGCAGCGCCCCCGGACTAGCGGGAGCGGGAGAGCAGTTCTTC
CDR3 protein: CASSAPGLAGAGEQFF

J gene: TRBJ2-1
clone size: once
V gene: TRBV19
D gene: -
CDR3 DNA: TGTGCCAGTAGTATAATAGCCGGAAATGAGCAGTTCTTC
CDR3 protein: CASSIIAGNEQFF

J gene: TRBJ1-1
clone size: -
V gene: TRBV28
D gene: -
CDR3 DNA: TGTGCCAGCAGTTTCCGGGGTGTAGGGATCAACACTGAAGCTTTCTTT
CDR3 protein: CASSFRGVGINTEAFF

J gene: TRBJ1-4
clone size: -
V gene: TRBV4-1
D gene: -
CDR3 DNA: TGCGCCAGCAGCCAAGTAACAACTCGAGGTGAAAAACTGTTTTTT
CDR3 protein: CASSQVTTRGEKLFF

J gene: TRBJ2-1
clone size: -
V gene: TRBV7-9
D gene: TRBD2
CDR3 DNA: TGTGCCAGCAGCTTAGGTGGCGGGAGGGACAATGAGCAGTTCTTC
CDR3 protein: CASSLGGGRDNEQFF

J gene: TRBJ2-7
clone size: few
V gene: TRBV6-6
D gene: TRBD1
CDR3 DNA: TGTGCCACCGGGACAGGGGGCTCCTACGAGCAGTACTTC
CDR3 protein: CATGTGGSYEQYF

J gene: TRBJ2-7
clone size: -
V gene: TRBV25-1
D gene: TRBD2
CDR3 DNA: TGTGCCAGCAGTGAATCAGCGGGGGTATACGAGCAGTACTTC
CDR3 protein: CASSESAGVYEQYF

J gene: TRBJ2-1
clone size: once
V gene: TRBV4-1
D gene: -
CDR3 DNA: TGCGCCAGCAGCCAAGACTCGCGGGGCTACAATGAGCAGTTCTTC
CDR3 protein: CASSQDSRGYNEQFF

J gene: TRBJ1-2
clone size: -
V gene: TRBV7-8
D gene: -
CDR3 DNA: TGTGCCAGCAGCCCTCGTACAGGGATGGACTATGGCTACACCTTC
CDR3 protein: CASSPRTGMDYGYTF

J gene: TRBJ2-1
clone size: -
V gene: TRBV29-1
D gene: TRBD2
CDR3 DNA: TGCAGCGTTGTTTGGCGGGGGTTTAACAATGAGCAGTTCTTC
CDR3 protein: CSVVWRGFNNEQFF

J gene: TRBJ1-2
clone size: -
V gene: TRBV5-6
D gene: -
CDR3 DNA: TGTGCCAGCAGCTCCCCAGGCGGGGGGTATGGCTACACCTTC
CDR3 protein: CASSSPGGGYGYTF

J gene: TRBJ2-5
clone size: -
V gene: TRBV25-1
D gene: -
CDR3 DNA: TGTGCCAGCAGTGCGGGGGGCTTTCGGGAGACCCAGTACTTC
CDR3 protein: CASSAGGFRETQYF

J gene: TRBJ1-6
clone size: -
V gene: TRBV18
D gene: TRBD1
CDR3 DNA: TGTGCCAGCTCACCACTCCCGGGACAGGGGTATAATTCACCCCTCCACTTT
CDR3 protein: CASSPLPGQGYNSPLHF

J gene: TRBJ2-2
clone size: -
V gene: TRBV29-1
D gene: -
CDR3 DNA: TGCAGCGCACAGAGGACAGTCACCGGGGAGCTGTTTTTT
CDR3 protein: CSAQRTVTGELFF

J gene: TRBJ1-2
clone size: -
V gene: TRBV4-3
D gene: -
CDR3 DNA: TGCGCCAGCAGCCGAGAGTCTAGGGGGTATGGAGGCTACACCTTC
CDR3 protein: CASSRESRGYGGYTF

J gene: TRBJ1-2
clone size: -
V gene: TRBV11-2
D gene: -
CDR3 DNA: TGTGCCAGCAGCTTTTCGGGAACCGGCTATGGCTACACCTTC
CDR3 protein: CASSFSGTGYGYTF

J gene: TRBJ2-6
clone size: -
V gene: TRBV28
D gene: -
CDR3 DNA: TGTGCCAGCAGGGGGCCAGGGGCCCCGGTCAGCTCTGGGGCCAACGTCCTGACTTTC
CDR3 protein: CASRGPGAPVSSGANVLTF

J gene: TRBJ2-1
clone size: -
V gene: TRBV7-2
D gene: TRBD2
CDR3 DNA: TGTGCCAGCAGCTTCCTGATAGGGGCGGGGGTCCCCAACGAGCAGTTCTTC
CDR3 protein: CASSFLIGAGVPNEQFF

J gene: TRBJ2-2
clone size: few
V gene: TRBV4-3
D gene: -
CDR3 DNA: TGCGCCAGCAGCCAAGAAGGGGGACACGGGGCTGTGGGTCGCGGGGAGCTGTTTTTT
CDR3 protein: CASSQEGGHGAVGRGELFF

J gene: TRBJ2-1
clone size: -
V gene: TRBV4-3
D gene: TRBD2
CDR3 DNA: TGCGCCAGCAGCCAGGCCGGGACTAGCGGGAGCCCTCGGAGTCGTGAGCAGTTCTTC
CDR3 protein: CASSQAGTSGSPRSREQFF

J gene: TRBJ1-1
clone size: -
V gene: TRBV9
D gene: -
CDR3 DNA: TGTGCCAGCAGCCTGGGGGGGATGGCTGAAGCTTTCTTT
CDR3 protein: CASSLGGMAEAFF

J gene: TRBJ2-4
clone size: -
V gene: TRBV18
D gene: TRBD2
CDR3 DNA: TGTGCCAGCTCCCAGCGGGAGGGCCAGAAAAACATTCAGTACTTC
CDR3 protein: CASSQREGQKNIQYF

J gene: TRBJ2-1
clone size: -
V gene: TRBV27
D gene: TRBD2
CDR3 DNA: TGTGCCAGCAGCCCCGGATCAGCGGGAGTATCCTACAATGAGCAGTTCTTC
CDR3 protein: CASSPGSAGVSYNEQFF

J gene: TRBJ1-2
clone size: -
V gene: TRBV16
D gene: -
CDR3 DNA: TGTGCCAGCAGCCAAACAGCAAACAACTATGGCTACACCTTC
CDR3 protein: CASSQTANNYGYTF

J gene: TRBJ2-2
clone size: -
V gene: TRBV4-3
D gene: -
CDR3 DNA: TGCGCCAGCAGCCAATCCTCCTCGGGACAACTCACCGGGGAGCTGTTTTTT
CDR3 protein: CASSQSSSGQLTGELFF

J gene: TRBJ1-2
clone size: few
V gene: TRBV6-5
D gene: TRBD1
CDR3 DNA: TGTGCCAGCAGAGCCGGGACAGCTAATGGCTACACCTTC
CDR3 protein: CASRAGTANGYTF

J gene: TRBJ2-7
clone size: -
V gene: TRBV19
D gene: -
CDR3 DNA: TGTGCCACCTTATACGAGCAGTACTTC
CDR3 protein: CATLYEQYF

J gene: TRBJ1-5
clone size: -
V gene: TRBV19
D gene: -
CDR3 DNA: TGTGCCAGTAACCCCGGGGGGGGCGGTGGGCCCCAGCATTTT
CDR3 protein: CASNPGGGGGPQHF

J gene: TRBJ2-3
clone size: -
V gene: TRBV13
D gene: TRBD1
CDR3 DNA: TGTGCCAGCAGCCCAGGGGGTATCACAGATACGCAGTATTTT
CDR3 protein: CASSPGGITDTQYF

J gene: TRBJ2-1
clone size: -
V gene: TRBV18
D gene: TRBD2
CDR3 DNA: TGTGCCAGCTCACCCGCGGGAGTGTCCTACAATGAGCAGTTCTTC
CDR3 protein: CASSPAGVSYNEQFF

J gene: TRBJ1-4
clone size: -
V gene: TRBV6-1
D gene: TRBD1
CDR3 DNA: TGTGCCAGCAGGGAGACAGGGTTTGGGACCGAAAAACTGTTTTTT
CDR3 protein: CASRETGFGTEKLFF

J gene: TRBJ1-1
clone size: -
V gene: TRBV5-5
D gene: -
CDR3 DNA: TGTGCCAGCTGTAGGGGTCTATTGAACACTGAAGCTTTCTTT
CDR3 protein: CASCRGLLNTEAFF

J gene: TRBJ2-6
clone size: once
V gene: TRBV19
D gene: -
CDR3 DNA: TGTGCCAGTAAGCTCGCCTCCTCTGGGGCCAACGTCCTGACTTTC
CDR3 protein: CASKLASSGANVLTF

J gene: TRBJ2-5
clone size: -
V gene: TRBV9
D gene: -
CDR3 DNA: TGTGCCAGCAGCGTAGCGAGCCAAGAGACCCAGTACTTC
CDR3 protein: CASSVASQETQYF

J gene: TRBJ2-3
clone size: -
V gene: TRBV4-1
D gene: -
CDR3 DNA: TGCGCCAGCAGCCGGGACATGGCAGATACGCAGTATTTT
CDR3 protein: CASSRDMADTQYF

J gene: TRBJ2-4
clone size: -
V gene: TRBV5-1
D gene: TRBD2
CDR3 DNA: TGCGCCAGCAGCTTGACCTCGTTCGGGAGGGGCCAGGGAGACATTCAGTACTTC
CDR3 protein: CASSLTSFGRGQGDIQYF

J gene: TRBJ2-7
clone size: -
V gene: TRBV6-5
D gene: -
CDR3 DNA: TGTGCCAGCAGTTACTCGACTGAAGGGAGCAAGCAGTACTTC
CDR3 protein: CASSYSTEGSKQYF

J gene: TRBJ2-6
clone size: few
V gene: TRBV18
D gene: -
CDR3 DNA: TGTGCCAGCTCACCCTTACAGGGCCCCGGGGCCAACGTCCTGACTTTC
CDR3 protein: CASSPLQGPGANVLTF

J gene: TRBJ2-7
clone size: -
V gene: TRBV28
D gene: -
CDR3 DNA: TGTGCCAGCCGGGAACTGGGCAGCTCCTACGAGCAGTACTTC
CDR3 protein: CASRELGSSYEQYF